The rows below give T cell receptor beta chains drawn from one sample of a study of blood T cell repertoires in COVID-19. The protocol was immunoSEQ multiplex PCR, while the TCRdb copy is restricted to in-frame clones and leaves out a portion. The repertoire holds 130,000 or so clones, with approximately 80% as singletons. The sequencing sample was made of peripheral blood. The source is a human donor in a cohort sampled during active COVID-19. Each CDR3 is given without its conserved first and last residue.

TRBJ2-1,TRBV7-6,ASSFGLAHNEQF
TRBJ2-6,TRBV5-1,ASSLGGPGANVLT
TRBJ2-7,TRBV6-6,ASSYSGGSYEQY
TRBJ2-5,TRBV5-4,ASSLNRVETQY
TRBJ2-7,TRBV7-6,ASSSFGQAYEQY
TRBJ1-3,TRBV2,ASSPGASGNTIY
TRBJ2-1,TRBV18,ASSPSIGTIYNEQF
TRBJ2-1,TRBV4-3,ASSQDVGLAAGYNEQF
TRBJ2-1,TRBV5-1,ASSPPGVGSYNEQF
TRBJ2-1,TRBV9,ASAPTSGRAHEQF
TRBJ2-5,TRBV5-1,ASSSGGLETQY
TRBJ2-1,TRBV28,ASSFSGGPNNEQF
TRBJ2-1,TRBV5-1,ASSRTSGSSYNEQF
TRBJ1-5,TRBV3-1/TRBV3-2,ASSQGEGVGNQPQH
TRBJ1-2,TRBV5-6,ASSTPGFLGQDDYGYT
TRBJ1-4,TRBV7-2,ASSLAGRREKLF
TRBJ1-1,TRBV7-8,ASSLVTGDDGTEAF
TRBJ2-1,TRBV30,AWSGGPGLTGEQF
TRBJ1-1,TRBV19,ASSIGQGLVTEAF
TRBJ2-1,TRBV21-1,ASSKKYDRNNEQF
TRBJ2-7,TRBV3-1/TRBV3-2,ASSQDGVSYEQY
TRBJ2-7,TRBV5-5,ASSFVGQSNYEQY
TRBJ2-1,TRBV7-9,ASSLPGVSSYNEQF
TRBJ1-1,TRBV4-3,ASSQLIGVTEAF
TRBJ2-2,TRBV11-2,ASSLERTGAGELF
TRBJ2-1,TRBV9,ASSVGTSGRGGNEQF
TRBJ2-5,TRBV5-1,ASSPGGETQY
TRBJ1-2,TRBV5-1,ASSLLDRDNGYT
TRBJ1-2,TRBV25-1,ASSEYRAGRRGYT
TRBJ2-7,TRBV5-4,ASSLDSFRGEQY